Listed below are T cell receptor beta chains from one sample, sequenced in a study of early T cells in non-severe SARS-CoV-2 infection. TCRdb ran MiXCR on the 5' RACE reads and lists one entry per CDR3 protein. Seen here are tens of thousands of distinct CDR3 sequences, approximately 11% observed once, and the top ten hold around 12%. The input for sequencing was whole blood, taken at baseline. Receptors were obtained from an adult who was a healthcare worker with PCR-confirmed SARS-CoV-2 infection or an uninfected control (not recorded which). CDR3s leave out the opening cysteine and the closing phenylalanine or tryptophan. Not all rows give a size; the values are once, few, many and, for expanded clones, a class.

size: few; V: TRBV30; CDR3: AWAYYNSPLH
size: many; V: TRBV6-5; CDR3: ASSYRSHHEQY
size: few; V: TRBV28; CDR3: ASSLKGRYGYT
size: NA; V: TRBV3-1; CDR3: ASSQDTGAAPHNEQF
size: NA; V: TRBV21-1; CDR3: ASIAWAGAYGYT
size: many; V: TRBV3-1; CDR3: ASSYDVLLGYT
size: NA; V: TRBV19; CDR3: ASSIYGISSNQPQL
size: many; V: TRBV24-1; CDR3: ATSDSTGGNSPLH
size: NA; V: TRBV11-2; CDR3: ASSPRVTGELF
size: few; V: TRBV12-3/TRBV12-4; CDR3: ASTQTGVDMNTEAF
size: few; V: TRBV5-5; CDR3: ASRIDRGGGYT
size: few; V: TRBV7-9; CDR3: ASSLVGAGDTQY
size: NA; V: TRBV9; CDR3: ASSRTGSSSYNSPLH
size: many; V: TRBV10-3; CDR3: AISAEGVKQETQY
size: many; V: TRBV7-9; CDR3: ASSLVGQDNEKLF
size: NA; V: TRBV10-3; CDR3: AISDPPQTYEQY
size: few; V: TRBV18; CDR3: ASSPIGDNSPLH